This TCR beta chain was sequenced during a study of T cells in Graves' hyperthyroidism and ophthalmopathy (dated by TCRdb to about 2019). Regarding the study in general: Peripheral blood samples were taken at the time of initial diagnosis, prior to any treatment. A discovery cohort of about a hundred patients, approximately 44 with Graves' ophthalmopathy and roughly 59 with stable Graves' hyperthyroidism, was used to find distinguishing TCR V-J signatures. After sampling, hyperthyroidism patients received methimazole starting at 30 mg daily, and ophthalmopathy patients received high-dose intravenous methylprednisolone. The 100 or so discovery patients were randomly divided into training and test sets at a 7:3 ratio. Prospective prediction of ophthalmopathy was tested in an independent validation cohort of 18 to 20 hyperthyroidism patients and 15 to 17 patients who later progressed to ophthalmopathy. The study also compared thyroid tissue and blood T-cell repertoires from 5 to 7 Graves' hyperthyroidism patients. TCR Vbeta CDR3 sequencing of roughly 140 peripheral blood samples (over 40 ophthalmopathy, 75 hyperthyroidism and approximately 17 progressor patients) is reported in the paper. What the authors observed across the whole study: Most expanded thyroid clonotypes (frequency above 0.001) were also detected in blood, suggesting blood repertoires may reflect thyroid immune responses. Sample size was not statistically predetermined, and blinding of investigators to group allocation was not performed. During validation, the model predicted progression to ophthalmopathy a median of approximately 6.5 months ahead of onset, with almost 71% sensitivity and almost 75% specificity. A 13 V-J signature model separated ophthalmopathy from stable hyperthyroidism, with approximately 87% sensitivity and 81% to 82% specificity in cross-validation and 80%/75% in testing.

According to the germline V gene (reference sequence), CDR1 reads LNHDA and CDR2 reads SQIVND. The CDR3 holds 16 amino acids from the cysteine to the phenylalanine. The retained sequence is limited to the CDR3, 48 bases, with the frame set at the first base. Between the V and J ends, shortened by 7 bases and 0 bases respectively, the junction contains 18 bases. The TCR beta CDR3 regions were amplified from the RNA transcripts. The TCR CDR3 was subjected to a first round of RT-PCR using the HTBI primer set and the Qiagen OneStep RT-PCR kit. Libraries were constructed in a second round of multiplex PCR, after which size selection and purification were carried out. Paired-end sequencing of the libraries was performed with 100 bp reads on an Illumina HiSeq2000. As for the original processing: SOAPnuke was used to process the raw data, throwing out any read that contained adapters or uncalled bases, had a mean Phred below 15, or lacked an exact constant-primer or identifier match. COPE v1.2.5 was used to merge the high-quality paired reads, and each unique nucleotide sequence was defined as a clonotype. Clonotypes were aligned to IMGT TRBV, TRBD and TRBJ reference segments using MiTCR v1.1. Analysis was restricted to V-J combinations with a frequency above 0.0001, which covered roughly 99% of repertoires. The TCS score was defined as F50 (clonal expansion) divided by E x V (chaos), with BLOSUM62-based TCRdist calculated between CDR3 peptides within each V-J. Welch's t-statistics and random forest reduced 500 to 650 V-J features to 13, which were used in a naive Bayes classifier (R e1071). The similarity between thyroid and blood repertoires was quantified using the Morisita-Horn index. TCRdb redid the processing of the public reads, applying fastp at Q25 and MiXCR, and retained in-frame beta chains. One record per CDR3 amino acid sequence lists the most common genes and DNA. These V and J calls rely on TCRdb rather than the paper's analysis. Here the sample has hundreds of thousands of distinct CDR3 sequences; about 38% occur a single time. The ten largest clones represent approximately 8.7% of the sample.

Details on this clonotype: The antigen this receptor binds is unknown. Per-nucleotide qualities are absent, and no much larger clonotype sits a single base away.

A patient counted as having stable Graves' hyperthyroidism if no progression to ophthalmopathy occurred over 18 months of follow-up. Hyperthyroidism patients were aged 18 to 65 years and newly diagnosed, with disease duration of less than 2 months. Patients with uncontrolled infections, other autoimmune diseases, pregnancy or lactation were excluded. Diagnoses relied on clinical symptoms, serum thyroxine and TRAb, thyroid ultrasound and orbital computed tomography. PBMCs were separated from under 12 ml of fresh peripheral blood using Ficoll-Paque density gradient centrifugation. Trizol reagent was used to extract total RNA, and RNA quality was then checked on an Agilent 2100 Bioanalyzer.

This sequence originates from a man between 18 and 35 years old with Graves' hyperthyroidism. The chain employs TRBV19 and TRBJ1-1; TRBD1 is perhaps the D gene, given 6 matching bases. The sample was blood. CDR3 region: CASMHRDIPMNTEAFF. Here is the DNA: TGTGCCAGTATGCATCGGGACATACCGATGAACACTGAAGCTTTCTTT. The CDR3, completed at both ends by the reference TRBV19 and TRBJ1-1 genes, gives the full variable domain DGGITQSPKYLFRKEGQNVTLSCEQNLNHDAMYWYRQDPGQGLRLIYYSQIVNDFQKGDIAEGYSVSREKKESFPLTVTSAQKNPTAFYLCASMHRDIPMNTEAFFGQGTRLTVV.